These 21 T cell receptor beta chains came from one sample sequenced in a study of breast tumors, draining lymph nodes, adjacent tissues (dated by TCRdb to the mid-2010s). The library was built by means of multiplex PCR. Sequenced on an Illumina HiSeq 2000. TCRdb applied fastp at Q25 and MiXCR to the public reads, then kept only in-frame beta chains. Rows are combined by CDR3 protein, so each entry shows the most common genes and DNA. This sample has about 16,000 distinct CDR3 sequences in its table, and 45% of those were observed once. The ten largest clones take up roughly 15% of the sample. Sequencing was done on a sample of tumor-adjacent breast tissue. The receptors come from a female donor with breast cancer. Some clones in this sample may be carry-over from other donors' samples.

The chain employs TRBV7-9 and TRBJ2-7; possibly TRBD1 for D (6 bases). The germline gives CDR1 SEHNR, CDR2 FQNEAQ (reference sequence). Trimming left V 1 base short and J 6 bases short, with 10 bases between. The CDR3 spans 13 residues. CDR3 bases: TGTGCCAGCAGCTTAGGGCTACAGGGCGAGCAGTACTTC. Its protein product is CASSLGLQGEQYF.

V gene TRBV20-1 combines with J gene TRBJ2-7, with a weak D call TRBD2 (6 bases). Germline CDR1 and CDR2: DFQATT and SNEGSKA (reference sequence). V was trimmed by 1 base and J by 3 bases, leaving 19 bases between them. The CDR3 consists of 16 residues. CDR3 sequence: CSARASGRYQSYEQYF. CDR3 in DNA: TGCAGTGCTAGAGCCTCGGGGAGGTATCAGAGCTACGAGCAGTACTTC.

The chain links TRBV5-1 to TRBJ2-1; D is unclear. The CDR3 has 13 amino acids. Trimming took off 1 base at V and 7 bases at J, with 9 bases between the two ends. The V gene's germline CDR1 is SGHRS and CDR2 YFSETQ. CDR3 residues: CASSLPNRNEQFF. The CDR3 nucleotides read TGCGCCAGCAGCTTGCCCAATCGGAATGAGCAGTTCTTC.

This clonotype was seen ten or more times. Being one base from a much bigger clone, this may be a read error. The conserved phenylalanine or tryptophan is not found at the CDR3 terminus, so this likely reflects a read error. J is TRBJ2-5 and V is TRBV9; no firm D call. Germline assignment: CDR1 SGDLS and CDR2 YYNGEE. The CDR3 is 13 residues long. The V and J ends lost 1 base and 7 bases respectively, with 11 bases between them. The CDR3, as DNA: TGTGCCAGCAGCGTAACTGCGGCAGGGACCCAGTACTCC. Translating it yields CASSVTAAGTQYS.

This chain connects TRBV5-1 to TRBJ2-2; 13 nucleotides match TRBD2. CDR1 and CDR2 (germline): SGHRS, YFSETQ. The V gene end was trimmed by 3 bases and the J gene end by 4 bases; junction bases not matched to a gene: 0. This CDR3 contains 15 residues. This CDR3 is CASSWTSGSTGELFF. The CDR3 bases are TGCGCCAGCAGCTGGACTAGCGGGAGCACCGGGGAGCTGTTTTTT.

This clonotype turned up a few times. The chain uses TRBV4-1 and TRBJ2-5; D might be TRBD2 (6 bases). V dropped 1 base and J dropped 5 bases, with 14 bases sitting between them. CDR1 and CDR2 from the germline V gene are MGHRA and YSYEKL. This CDR3 contains 15 residues. Here the CDR3 DNA reads TGCGCCAGCAGCCAAGTCGGGAGTCCTGTGGAGACCCAGTACTTC. The encoded protein is CASSQVGSPVETQYF.

The chain is built from TRBV6-5 and TRBJ1-1; no definite D call. The germline V and J ends were trimmed by 0 bases and 2 bases, with 16 bases remaining between them. CDR1 MNHEY and CDR2 SVGAGI come from the germline V gene. The CDR3 sequence is 17 residues long. CDR3 region: CASSYSSLKGFNTEAFF. The CDR3 DNA sequence: TGTGCCAGCAGTTACTCCTCTTTAAAGGGTTTTAACACTGAAGCTTTCTTT.

The chain links TRBV20-1 to TRBJ2-7; a possible D gene is TRBD2 (6 bases). Trimming shortened V by 0 bases and J by 0 bases, and 12 bases separated the two germline ends. Germline V gene lookup returns CDR1 DFQATT and CDR2 SNEGSKA (reference sequence). The CDR3 covers 15 residues. In DNA form, the CDR3 reads TGCAGTGCTAGAGATTGGCAAGCGGGCTCCTACGAGCAGTACTTC. Encoded protein: CSARDWQAGSYEQYF.

The chain combines TRBV7-9 with TRBJ2-1; D gene unclear. V lost 1 base and J lost 5, with 9 bases in between. Germline V gene lookup returns CDR1 SEHNR and CDR2 FQNEAQ (reference sequence). CDR3 size: 14 residues. CDR3 coding DNA: TGTGCCAGCAGCTTAGTAGGCTTGAACAATGAGCAGTTCTTC. It encodes CASSLVGLNNEQFF.

This clonotype was observed many times. This chain connects TRBV10-2 to TRBJ2-4, with TRBD1 matching over 7 bases. The CDR3 consists of 17 residues. Germline V gene data show CDR1 as WSHSY and CDR2 as SAAADI. The trim removed 6 bases at V and 0 bases at J, leaving 11 bases unmatched. The CDR3 spells CASRPGQGVLAKNIQYF. The DNA for the CDR3 is TGCGCCAGCAGACCGGGGCAGGGGGTTTTAGCCAAAAACATTCAGTACTTC.

This chain links TRBV7-2 with TRBJ2-7; tentative D call: TRBD2 (7 bases). The CDR3 runs to 15 residues. The V gene lost 5 bases and the J gene lost 1 base, with 15 bases spanning the gap. Germline loops: CDR1 SGHTA, CDR2 FQGNSA. As DNA, the CDR3 is TGTGCCAGCAGCATTGGGGGGGCGCATTCCTACGAGCAGTACTTC. Translated: CASSIGGAHSYEQYF.

J is TRBJ2-7 and V is TRBV12-3 or TRBV12-4; 14 positions match TRBD2. The V gene end was trimmed by 3 bases and the J gene end by 9 bases; junction bases not matched to a gene: 10. The CDR3 sequence is 16 residues long. The CDR3 loop reads CASSFHGLAGGLRQYF. The CDR3 bases are TGTGCCAGCAGTTTCCACGGACTAGCGGGAGGTCTACGGCAGTACTTC.

The chain uses TRBV5-1 and TRBJ1-6, with a possible D match to TRBD1 (5 bases). The V end lost 4 bases, the J end lost 13 bases, and 15 bases lay between the germline ends. Germline V gene lookup returns CDR1 SGHRS and CDR2 YFSETQ. The CDR3 sequence is 13 residues long. In DNA form, the CDR3 reads TGCGCCAGCAGCCCGACGACAGATTGGCCCCTCCACTTT. It codes for CASSPTTDWPLHF. Full variable domain (outside the CDR3, taken from reference TRBV5-1 and TRBJ1-6): KAGVTQTPRYLIKTRGQQVTLSCSPISGHRSVSWYQQTPGQGLQFLFEYFSETQRNKGNFPGRFSGRQFSNSRSEMNVSTLELGDSALYLCASSPTTDWPLHFGNGTRLTVT.

This clonotype was detected ten times or more. The CDR3, as DNA: TGTGCCAGCAGCTTGACGCCTAGCACAGATACGCAGTATTTT. It yields the protein CASSLTPSTDTQYF. The V call is TRBV7-2, the J call TRBJ2-3; D unclear. CDR1 and CDR2 (germline): SGHTA, FQGNSA. The CDR3 contains 14 residues. Trimming shortened V by 3 bases and J by 0 bases, and 7 bases separated the two germline ends. Drawing the rest from reference TRBV7-2 and TRBJ2-3, the complete variable domain is GAGVSQSPSNKVTEKGKDVELRCDPISGHTALYWYRQSLGQGLEFLIYFQGNSAPDKSGLPSDRFSAERTGGSVSTLTIQRTQQEDSAVYLCASSLTPSTDTQYFGPGTRLTVL.

The V call is TRBV7-2, the J call TRBJ1-2; TRBD1 is a possible D gene (5 bases). CDR1 and CDR2 (germline): SGHTA, FQGNSA. V lost 4 bases, J lost 4 bases, and 13 bases lay in between. The CDR3 loop spans 14 amino acids. This CDR3 is CASSSQDTPYGYTF. The CDR3 bases are TGTGCCAGCAGCTCACAGGACACGCCCTATGGCTACACCTTC.

The genes are TRBV19 and TRBJ2-7, with unresolved D. The CDR3 has 16 amino acids. The V end was cut by 1 base, the J end by 3 bases, with 16 bases between. Germline assignment: CDR1 LNHDA and CDR2 SQIVND (reference sequence). CDR3 in DNA: TGTGCCAGTAGTATAGCTCCTAAGGGAATGGGCTACGAGCAGTACTTC. Protein: CASSIAPKGMGYEQYF.

The CDR3 sequence is CSASQAGGPAVTDTQYF. CDR3 coding DNA: TGCAGTGCTAGTCAAGCGGGAGGGCCAGCAGTTACAGATACGCAGTATTTT. This chain uses TRBV20-1 with TRBJ2-3; 10 bases are shared with TRBD2. The germline gives CDR1 DFQATT, CDR2 SNEGSKA (reference sequence). The CDR3 runs 17 residues. The trim removed 3 bases at V and 3 bases at J, leaving 12 bases unmatched.

The V call is TRBV7-2, the J call TRBJ1-6; D unresolved. Germline V lookup: CDR1 SGHTA, CDR2 FQGNSA. There are 13 residues in the CDR3. The germline V and J ends were trimmed by 0 bases and 7 bases, with 4 bases remaining between them. The CDR3 DNA reads as TGTGCCAGCAGCTTAGCCGGGAATTCACCCCTCCACTTT. The encoded protein is CASSLAGNSPLHF.

V is TRBV5-6 and J is TRBJ2-2, with 10 bases aligning to TRBD1. Germline V gives CDR1 SGHDT, CDR2 YYEEEE. The length of the CDR3 is 15 residues. The V gene end was trimmed by 0 bases and the J gene end by 5 bases; junction bases not matched to a gene: 1. CDR3 amino acids: CASSLGTGGTGELFF. CDR3 in DNA: TGTGCCAGCAGCTTGGGGACAGGGGGGACCGGGGAGCTGTTTTTT.

The V call is TRBV5-1, the J call TRBJ2-5, with 9 bases matching TRBD1. CDR1 is SGHRS and CDR2 is YFSETQ in the germline V gene. This CDR3 contains 14 residues. J was trimmed by 1 base and V by 10 bases; bases with no gene match: 8. The CDR3 here is CAGTLQGAQETQYF. The CDR3 nucleotides are TGCGCCGGCACCTTACAGGGGGCCCAAGAGACCCAGTACTTC.

This clonotype was observed once. A junction end diverges from the germline sequence, so it may reflect a read error. The gene calls are TRBV15 and TRBJ2-3; unclear D gene. Germline assignment: CDR1 LNHNV and CDR2 YYDKDF (reference sequence). The CDR3 has 13 amino acids. Here the CDR3 DNA reads TGTGCCACCAGCAGGGACCTCCGGGCTGAACCCCATTTT. It yields the protein CATSRDLRAEPHF.